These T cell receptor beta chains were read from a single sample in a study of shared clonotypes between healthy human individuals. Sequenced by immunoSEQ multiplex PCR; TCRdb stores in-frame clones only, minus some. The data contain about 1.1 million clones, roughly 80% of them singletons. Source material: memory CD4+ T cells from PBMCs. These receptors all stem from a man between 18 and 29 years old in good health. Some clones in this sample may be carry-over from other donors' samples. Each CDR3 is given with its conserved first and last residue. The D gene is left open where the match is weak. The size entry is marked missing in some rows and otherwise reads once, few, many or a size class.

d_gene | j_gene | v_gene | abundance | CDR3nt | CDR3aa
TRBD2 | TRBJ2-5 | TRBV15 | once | TGTGCCACCAGCAGATCGAGGAGCGGGGGACACCAAGAGACCCAGTACTTC | CATSRSRSGGHQETQYF
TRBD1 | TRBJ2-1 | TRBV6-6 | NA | TGTGCCAGCAGATCCGGGACAGGGGACAATGAGCAGTTCTTC | CASRSGTGDNEQFF
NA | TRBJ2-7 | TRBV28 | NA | TGTGCCAGCACTACTGGCCCAGGATACTACGAGCAGTACTTC | CASTTGPGYYEQYF
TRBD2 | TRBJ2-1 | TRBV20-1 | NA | TGCAGGGCTAGCGGATACAATGAGCAGTTCTTC | CRASGYNEQFF
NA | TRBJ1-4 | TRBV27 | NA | TGTGCCAGCAGTTCAAGGGACCTTAATGAAAAACTGTTTTTT | CASSSRDLNEKLFF
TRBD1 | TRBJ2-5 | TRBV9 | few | TGTGCCAGCAGCGTAGGGCCTCTTGGGACAGGGACGGAGACCCAGTACTTC | CASSVGPLGTGTETQYF
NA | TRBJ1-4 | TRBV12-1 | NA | TGTGCCAGCATCCCACATACAGGACTCTCAAACTTGGCGGCTAATGAAAAACTGTTTTTT | CASIPHTGLSNLAANEKLFF
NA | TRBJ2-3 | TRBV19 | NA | TGTGCCAGTAGTCCCGACTGGGCCCGAGCAGATACGCAGTATTTT | CASSPDWARADTQYF
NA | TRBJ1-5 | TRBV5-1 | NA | TGCGCCAGCAGCTTGGTTGGGGGGAGTCAGCCCCAGCATTTT | CASSLVGGSQPQHF
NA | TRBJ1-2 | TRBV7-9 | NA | TGTGCCAGCACGGCCTTAAACTATGGCTACACCTTC | CASTALNYGYTF
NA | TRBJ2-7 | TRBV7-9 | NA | TGTGCCAGCAGCTTGATAATGAGGACGGCCCGCTCCTACGAGCAGTACTTC | CASSLIMRTARSYEQYF
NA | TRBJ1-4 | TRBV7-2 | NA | TGTGCCAGCAGCTCTGGGGGAGGCGGGGAAAAACTGTTTTTT | CASSSGGGGEKLFF
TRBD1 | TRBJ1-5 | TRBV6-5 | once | TGTGCAAGCAGTTATTCGGCGCCAGGACAGGGGAAGGCCCAGCATTTT | CASSYSAPGQGKAQHF
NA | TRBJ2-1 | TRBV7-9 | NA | TGTGCCAGCAGCCGCCACGAATACAATGAGCAGTTCTTC | CASSRHEYNEQFF
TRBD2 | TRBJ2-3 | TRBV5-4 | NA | TGTGCCAGCAGCATAAAGACTAGCGGGGGCACGCAGTATTTT | CASSIKTSGGTQYF
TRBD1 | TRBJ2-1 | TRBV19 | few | TGTGCCAGTAGGTTCCCGGGACAGGGTATATCGAATGAGCAGTTCTTC | CASRFPGQGISNEQFF
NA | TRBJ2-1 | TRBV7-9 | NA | TGTGCCAGCAGCTTAGGACAGGACCCTATCTATGAGCAGTTCTTC | CASSLGQDPIYEQFF
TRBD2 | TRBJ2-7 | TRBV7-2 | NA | TGTGCCAGCAGCCGCCCGCCAGCGGGAGCTTACGAGCAGTACTTC | CASSRPPAGAYEQYF
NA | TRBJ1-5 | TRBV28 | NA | TGTGCCAGTGGCCAGGGCCGTCAGCCCCAGCATTTT | CASGQGRQPQHF
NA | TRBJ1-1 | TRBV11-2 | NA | TGTGCCAGCATCGAAAACCAAAAGACTGAAGCTTTCTTT | CASIENQKTEAFF
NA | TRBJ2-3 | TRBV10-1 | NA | TGCGCCAGCAGTCCCCAGTATTTT | CASSPQYF
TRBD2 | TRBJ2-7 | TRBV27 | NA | TGTGCCAGCGGGAGGGCCAGGTACGAGCAGTACTTC | CASGRARYEQYF
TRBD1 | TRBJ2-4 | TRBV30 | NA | TGTGCCTCGACAGGGGGCAAAGCCAAAAACATTCAGTACTTC | CASTGGKAKNIQYF
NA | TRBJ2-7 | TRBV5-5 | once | TGTGCCAGCAGCTCGGCGGGGTCGGCGGCCTACGAGCAGTACTTC | CASSSAGSAAYEQYF
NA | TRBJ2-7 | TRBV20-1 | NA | TGCAGTGCTAGGGGGGACTACGAGCAGTACTTC | CSARGDYEQYF
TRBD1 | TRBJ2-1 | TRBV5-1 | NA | TGCGCCAGCAGCTTACGACAGGGGAGCTCCTACAATGAGCAGTTCTTC | CASSLRQGSSYNEQFF
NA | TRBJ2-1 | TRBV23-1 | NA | TGCGCCAGCAGTCAACTCCCGGGGGAGGACTACAATGAGCAGTTCTTC | CASSQLPGEDYNEQFF
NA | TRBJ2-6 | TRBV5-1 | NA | TGCGCCAGCAGCGCCGGGCAGATGTTCTCTGGGGCCAACGTCCTGACTTTC | CASSAGQMFSGANVLTF
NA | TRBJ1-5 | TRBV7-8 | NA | TGTGCCAGCAGCTTAGGGCAGTCAGCGCCCCAGCATTTT | CASSLGQSAPQHF
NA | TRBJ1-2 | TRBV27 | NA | TGTGCCAGCAGTTTGTCCGGGGATGGCTACACCTTC | CASSLSGDGYTF
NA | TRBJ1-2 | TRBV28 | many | TGTGCCAGCAGTTTTTCGGGGGCTGGGGGCTACACCTTC | CASSFSGAGGYTF
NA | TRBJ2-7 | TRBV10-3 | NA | TGTGCCATCAGTGGCCCCCTCCGGGACGCTCCCTACGAGCAGTACTTC | CAISGPLRDAPYEQYF
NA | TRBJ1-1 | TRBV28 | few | TGTGCCAGCAGTTTACGGGGGTACACTGAAGCTTTCTTT | CASSLRGYTEAFF
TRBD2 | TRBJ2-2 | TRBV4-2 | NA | TGTGCCAGCAGCCAATTCCTCTCAGCGGGAGCCTCTACCGGGGAGCTGTTTTTT | CASSQFLSAGASTGELFF
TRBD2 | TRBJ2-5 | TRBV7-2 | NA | TGTGCCAGCAGCTGGAGCGGGAGGGCAGGGGAGACCCAGTACTTC | CASSWSGRAGETQYF
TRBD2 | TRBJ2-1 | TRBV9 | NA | TGTGCCAGCAGCGCGAGGGATGTGGGGACTAGCCTCGTGAATGAGCAGTTCTTC | CASSARDVGTSLVNEQFF
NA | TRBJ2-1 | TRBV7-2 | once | TGTGCCAGCAGCTTTCCCTGGACGGCCCCGGAGGGGCAGTTCTTC | CASSFPWTAPEGQFF
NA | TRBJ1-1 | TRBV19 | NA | TGTGCCAGTAGTCGTGGGAAGTGGGCCATCACAACTGAAGCTTTCTTT | CASSRGKWAITTEAFF
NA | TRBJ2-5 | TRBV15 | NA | TGTGCCACCAGCAGCGGTAGCGTACAAGAGACCCAGTACTTC | CATSSGSVQETQYF
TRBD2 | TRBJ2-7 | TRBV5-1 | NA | TGCGCCAGCAGCTTGGAAGCGGGAGGGCCGGCCGAGCAGTACTTC | CASSLEAGGPAEQYF
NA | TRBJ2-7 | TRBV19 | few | TGTGCCAGTAGCCAAGGGACCGAGGGTCCCTACGAGCAGTACTTC | CASSQGTEGPYEQYF
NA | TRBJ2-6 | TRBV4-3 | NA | TGCGCCAGCAGCCAAGAATTACGGCGCTCTGGGGCCAACGTCCTGACTTTC | CASSQELRRSGANVLTF